This TCR beta chain was sequenced during a study of immune evolution from preneoplasia to lung adenocarcinoma. Study summary: HLA loss of heterozygosity: about 7% AIS, approximately 15% MIA, about 30% ADC, none AAH. Overall study findings and caveats: Normal lung had highest clonality; later lesions appeared denser, more diverse. KRAS-mutant nodules had the highest T cell clonality.

TCRdb's table, derived via immunoSEQ multiplex PCR, lists solely in-frame clones and lacks some. The data hold about 16,000 clones, with approximately 86% observed a single time. Germline CDR1 MNHEY, CDR2 SMNVEV (reference sequence). V lost 6 bases and J 4 bases, leaving 13 bases between the germline ends. The CDR3 extends over 13 amino acids. Macro-dissection enriched premalignant or tumor cells before nucleic acid extraction. Remarks on this clone: Its antigen is not identified.

The origin of this receptor is a person aged 65-85 years with invasive lung adenocarcinoma. V is TRBV27 and J is TRBJ2-7; D unclear. What was sequenced was FFPE invasive lung adenocarcinoma tissue. CDR3 DNA sequence: TGTGCCAGCAGCACTTTAAAGGGTTACGAGCAGTACTTC. It encodes CASSTLKGYEQYF.